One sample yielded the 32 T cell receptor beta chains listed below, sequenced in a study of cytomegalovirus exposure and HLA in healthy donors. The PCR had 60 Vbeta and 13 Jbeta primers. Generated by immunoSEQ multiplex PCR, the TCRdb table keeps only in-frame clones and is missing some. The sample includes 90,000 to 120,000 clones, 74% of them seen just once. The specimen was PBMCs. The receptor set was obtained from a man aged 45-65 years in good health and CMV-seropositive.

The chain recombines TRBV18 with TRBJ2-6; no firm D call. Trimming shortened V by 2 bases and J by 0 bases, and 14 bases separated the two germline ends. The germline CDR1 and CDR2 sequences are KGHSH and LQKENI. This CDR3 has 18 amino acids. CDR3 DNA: TGTGCCAGCTCACCATCATCATTGGCCTTCTCTGGGGCCAACGTCCTGACTTTC. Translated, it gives CASSPSSLAFSGANVLTF.

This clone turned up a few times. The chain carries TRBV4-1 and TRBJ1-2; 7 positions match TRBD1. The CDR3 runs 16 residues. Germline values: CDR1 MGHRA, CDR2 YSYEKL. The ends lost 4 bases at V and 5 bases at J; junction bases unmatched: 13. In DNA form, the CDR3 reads TGCGCCAGCAGCCCCTCCCCGGGACAGCCTTCGTATGGCTACACCTTC. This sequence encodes CASSPSPGQPSYGYTF.

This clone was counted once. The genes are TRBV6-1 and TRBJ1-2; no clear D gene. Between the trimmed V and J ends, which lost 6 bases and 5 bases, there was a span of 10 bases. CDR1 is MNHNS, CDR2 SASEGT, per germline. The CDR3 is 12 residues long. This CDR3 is CASSLRIYGYTF. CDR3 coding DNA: TGTGCCAGCAGCCTGAGGATTTATGGCTACACCTTC.

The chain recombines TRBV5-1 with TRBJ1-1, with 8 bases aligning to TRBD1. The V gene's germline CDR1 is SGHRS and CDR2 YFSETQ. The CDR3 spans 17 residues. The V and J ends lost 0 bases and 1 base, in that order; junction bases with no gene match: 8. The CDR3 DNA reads TGCGCCAGCAGCTTGGCGGCAGGGGGCTCCTGGAACACTGAAGCTTTCTTT. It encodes CASSLAAGGSWNTEAFF.

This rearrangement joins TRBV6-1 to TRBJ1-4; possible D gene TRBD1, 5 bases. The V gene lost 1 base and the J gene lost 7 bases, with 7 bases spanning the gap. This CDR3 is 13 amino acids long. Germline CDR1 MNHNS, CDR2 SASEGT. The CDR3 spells CASSEERGEKLFF. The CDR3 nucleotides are TGTGCCAGCAGTGAAGAAAGGGGTGAAAAACTGTTTTTT.

The CDR3 nucleotides read TGTGCCATCTTAGCGAGGAATGAGCAGTTCTTC. Translation: CAILARNEQFF. This chain uses TRBV15 with TRBJ2-1; the D gene is possibly TRBD2 (5 bases). Trimming stripped 10 bases from V and 7 bases from J, with 11 bases between. Germline V gene sequence: CDR1 LNHNV, CDR2 YYDKDF (reference sequence). The CDR3 runs 11 residues.

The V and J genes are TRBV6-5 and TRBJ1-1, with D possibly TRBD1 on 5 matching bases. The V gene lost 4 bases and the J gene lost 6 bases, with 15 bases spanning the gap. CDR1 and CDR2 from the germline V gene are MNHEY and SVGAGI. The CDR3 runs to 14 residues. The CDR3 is CASSSTGGAAEAFF. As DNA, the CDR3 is TGTGCCAGCAGTTCCACAGGAGGGGCGGCTGAAGCTTTCTTT.

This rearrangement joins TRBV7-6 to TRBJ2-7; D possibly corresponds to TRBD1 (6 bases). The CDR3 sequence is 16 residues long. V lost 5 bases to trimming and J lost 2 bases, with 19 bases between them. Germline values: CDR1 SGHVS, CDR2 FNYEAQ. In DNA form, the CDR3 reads TGTGCCAGCAGCGGCACCTCAGGGGCCGCAGCCTACGAGCAGTACTTC. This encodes CASSGTSGAAAYEQYF.

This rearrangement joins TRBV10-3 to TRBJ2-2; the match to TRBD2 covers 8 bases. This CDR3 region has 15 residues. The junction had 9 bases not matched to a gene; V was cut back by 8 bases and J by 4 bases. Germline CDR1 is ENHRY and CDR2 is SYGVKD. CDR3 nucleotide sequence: TGTGCCATCGGGGGCGCGGGGGGCGCCACCGGGGAGCTGTTTTTT. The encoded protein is CAIGGAGGATGELFF.

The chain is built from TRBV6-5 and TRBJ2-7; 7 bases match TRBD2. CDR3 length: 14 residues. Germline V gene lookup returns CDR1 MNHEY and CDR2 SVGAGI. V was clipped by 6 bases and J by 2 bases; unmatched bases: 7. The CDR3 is CASSFGRGAYEQYF. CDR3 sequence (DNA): TGTGCCAGCAGCTTCGGACGGGGGGCCTACGAGCAGTACTTC.

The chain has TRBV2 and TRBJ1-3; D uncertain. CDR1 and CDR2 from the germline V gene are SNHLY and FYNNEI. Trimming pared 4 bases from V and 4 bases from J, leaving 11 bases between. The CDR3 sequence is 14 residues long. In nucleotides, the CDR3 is TGTGCCAGCAGTGCAGAGGTTGCAGGAAACACCATATATTTT. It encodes CASSAEVAGNTIYF.

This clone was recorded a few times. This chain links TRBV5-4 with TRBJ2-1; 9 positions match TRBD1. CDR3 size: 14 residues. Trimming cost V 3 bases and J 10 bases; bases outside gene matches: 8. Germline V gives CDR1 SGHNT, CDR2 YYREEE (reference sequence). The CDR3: CASSWTGESGEQFF. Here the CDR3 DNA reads TGTGCCAGCAGCTGGACAGGGGAAAGCGGAGAGCAGTTCTTC. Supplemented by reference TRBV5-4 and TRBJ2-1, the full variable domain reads ETGVTQSPTHLIKTRGQQVTLRCSSQSGHNTVSWYQQALGQGPQFIFQYYREEENGRGNFPPRFSGLQFPNYSSELNVNALELDDSALYLCASSWTGESGEQFFGPGTRLTVL.

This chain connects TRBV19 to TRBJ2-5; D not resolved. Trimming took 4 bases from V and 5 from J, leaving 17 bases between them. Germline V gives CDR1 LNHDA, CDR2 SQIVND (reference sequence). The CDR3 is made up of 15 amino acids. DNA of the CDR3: TGTGCCAGTAGTAACTCCCTAAAACGATTGGAGACCCAGTACTTC. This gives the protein CASSNSLKRLETQYF.

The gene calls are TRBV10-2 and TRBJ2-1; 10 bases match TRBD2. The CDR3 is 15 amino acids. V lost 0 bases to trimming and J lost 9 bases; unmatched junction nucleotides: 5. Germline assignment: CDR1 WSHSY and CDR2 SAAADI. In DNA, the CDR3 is TGCGCCAGCAGTGAGTCTCTAGCGGGAGCTCGTGAGCAGTTCTTC. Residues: CASSESLAGAREQFF.

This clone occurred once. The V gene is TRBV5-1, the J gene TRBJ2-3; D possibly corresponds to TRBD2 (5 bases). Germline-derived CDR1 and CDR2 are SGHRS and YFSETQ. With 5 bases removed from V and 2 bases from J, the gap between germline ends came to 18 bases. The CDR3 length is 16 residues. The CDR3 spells CASSAGFGVTTDTQYF. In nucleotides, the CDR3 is TGCGCCAGCAGTGCGGGTTTCGGGGTGACCACAGATACGCAGTATTTT.

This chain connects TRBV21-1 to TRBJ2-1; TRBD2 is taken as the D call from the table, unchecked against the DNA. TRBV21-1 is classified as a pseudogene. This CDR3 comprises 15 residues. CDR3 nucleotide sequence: TGTGCCAGCAGCAACTTCTCCGATTCGGGTAATGAGCAGTTCTTC. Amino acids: CASSNFSDSGNEQFF.

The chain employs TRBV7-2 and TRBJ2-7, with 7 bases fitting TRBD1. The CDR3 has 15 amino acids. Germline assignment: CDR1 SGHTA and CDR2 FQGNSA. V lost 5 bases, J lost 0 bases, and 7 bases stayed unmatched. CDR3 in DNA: TGTGCCAGCAGCCCGAGAGGGGGCTACTCCTACGAGCAGTACTTC. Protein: CASSPRGGYSYEQYF.

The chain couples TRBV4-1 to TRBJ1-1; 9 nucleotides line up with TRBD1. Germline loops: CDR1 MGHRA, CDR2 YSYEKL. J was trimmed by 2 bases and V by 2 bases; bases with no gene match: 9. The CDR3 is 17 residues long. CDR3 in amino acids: CASSQMEGQGINTEAFF. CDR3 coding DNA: TGCGCCAGCAGCCAAATGGAGGGACAGGGCATTAACACTGAAGCTTTCTTT.

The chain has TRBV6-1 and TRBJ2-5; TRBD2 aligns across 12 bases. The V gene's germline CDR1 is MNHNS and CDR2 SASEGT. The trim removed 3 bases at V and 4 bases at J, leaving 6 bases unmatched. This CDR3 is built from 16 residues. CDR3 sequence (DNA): TGTGCCAGCAGTGACCTGACTAGCGGGGGAGGAGAGACCCAGTACTTC. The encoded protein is CASSDLTSGGGETQYF.

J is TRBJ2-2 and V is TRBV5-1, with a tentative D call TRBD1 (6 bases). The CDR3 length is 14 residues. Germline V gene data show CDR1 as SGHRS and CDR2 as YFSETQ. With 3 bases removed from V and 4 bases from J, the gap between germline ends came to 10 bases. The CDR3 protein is CASSYGQTTGELFF. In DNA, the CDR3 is TGCGCCAGCAGCTACGGACAGACCACCGGGGAGCTGTTTTTT.

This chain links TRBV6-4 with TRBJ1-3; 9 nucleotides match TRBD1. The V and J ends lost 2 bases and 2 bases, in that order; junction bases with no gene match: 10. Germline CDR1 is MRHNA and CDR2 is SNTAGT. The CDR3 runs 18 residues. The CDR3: CASSDRDREVSAGNTIYF. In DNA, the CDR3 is TGTGCCAGCAGTGACCGGGACAGGGAAGTTAGCGCTGGAAACACCATATATTTT.

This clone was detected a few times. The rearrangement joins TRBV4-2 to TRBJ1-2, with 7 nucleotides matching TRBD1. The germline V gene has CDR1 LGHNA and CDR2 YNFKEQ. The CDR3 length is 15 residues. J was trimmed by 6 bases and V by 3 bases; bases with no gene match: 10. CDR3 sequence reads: CASSHPDRVTDGYTF. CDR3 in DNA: TGTGCCAGCAGCCACCCCGACAGGGTTACGGATGGCTACACCTTC.

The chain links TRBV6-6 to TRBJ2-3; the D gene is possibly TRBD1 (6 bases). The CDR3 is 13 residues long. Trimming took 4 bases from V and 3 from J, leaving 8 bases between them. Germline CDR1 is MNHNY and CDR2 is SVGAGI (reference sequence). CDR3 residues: CASSSGQTDTQYF. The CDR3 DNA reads TGTGCCAGCAGTTCGGGACAAACAGATACGCAGTATTTT.

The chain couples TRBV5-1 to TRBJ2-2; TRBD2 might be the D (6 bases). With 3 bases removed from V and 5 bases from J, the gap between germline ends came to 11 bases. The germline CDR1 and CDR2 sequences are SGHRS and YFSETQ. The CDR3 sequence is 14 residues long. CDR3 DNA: TGCGCCAGCAGCTCCCTACTAGCAACCGGGGAGCTGTTTTTT. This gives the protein CASSSLLATGELFF.

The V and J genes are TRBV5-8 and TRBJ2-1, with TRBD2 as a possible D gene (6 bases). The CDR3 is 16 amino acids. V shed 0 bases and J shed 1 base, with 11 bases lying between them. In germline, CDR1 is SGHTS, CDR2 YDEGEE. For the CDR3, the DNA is TGTGCCAGCAGCTTGGTGGCTAGCGAGTCCTACAATGAGCAGTTCTTC. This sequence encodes CASSLVASESYNEQFF.

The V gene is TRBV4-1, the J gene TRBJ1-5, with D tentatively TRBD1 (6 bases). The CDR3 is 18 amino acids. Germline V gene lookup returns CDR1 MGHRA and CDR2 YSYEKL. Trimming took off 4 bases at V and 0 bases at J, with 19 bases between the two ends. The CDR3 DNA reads TGCGCCAGCAGCCCATCCCTAGGGGGAAAAAATAGCAATCAGCCCCAGCATTTT. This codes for CASSPSLGGKNSNQPQHF.

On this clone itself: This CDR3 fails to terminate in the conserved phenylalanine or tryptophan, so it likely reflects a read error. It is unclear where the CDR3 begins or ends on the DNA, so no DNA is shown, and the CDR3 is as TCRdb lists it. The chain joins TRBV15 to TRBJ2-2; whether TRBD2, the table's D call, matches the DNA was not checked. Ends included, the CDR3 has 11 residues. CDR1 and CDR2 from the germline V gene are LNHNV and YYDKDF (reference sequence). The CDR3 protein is CATPGRRGRQG.

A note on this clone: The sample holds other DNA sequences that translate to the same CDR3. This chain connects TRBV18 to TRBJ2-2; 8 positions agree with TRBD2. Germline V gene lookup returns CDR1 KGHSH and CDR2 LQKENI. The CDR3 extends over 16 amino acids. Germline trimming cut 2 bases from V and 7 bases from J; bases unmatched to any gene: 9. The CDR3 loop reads CASSPGPAGDGGELFF. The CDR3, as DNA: TGTGCCAGCTCACCAGGGCCAGCGGGAGATGGCGGGGAGCTGTTTTTT.

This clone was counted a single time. This CDR3 is CASSELGTGRYTDTQYF. CDR3 nucleotide sequence: TGTGCCAGCAGTGAATTAGGGACAGGGAGATACACAGATACGCAGTATTTT. The chain links TRBV25-1 to TRBJ2-3, with 9 positions matching TRBD1. The ends lost 1 base at V and 2 bases at J; junction bases unmatched: 7. The CDR3 spans 17 residues. In germline, CDR1 is MGHDK, CDR2 SYGVNS.

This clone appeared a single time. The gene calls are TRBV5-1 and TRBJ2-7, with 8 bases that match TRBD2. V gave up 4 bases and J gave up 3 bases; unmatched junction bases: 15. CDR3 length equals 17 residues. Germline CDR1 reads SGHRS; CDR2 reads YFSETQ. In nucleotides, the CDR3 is TGCGCCAGCAGCCCATCCGGGAGGGGCCGTCCGGACTACGAGCAGTACTTC. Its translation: CASSPSGRGRPDYEQYF. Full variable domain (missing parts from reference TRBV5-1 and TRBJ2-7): KAGVTQTPRYLIKTRGQQVTLSCSPISGHRSVSWYQQTPGQGLQFLFEYFSETQRNKGNFPGRFSGRQFSNSRSEMNVSTLELGDSALYLCASSPSGRGRPDYEQYFGPGTRLTVT.

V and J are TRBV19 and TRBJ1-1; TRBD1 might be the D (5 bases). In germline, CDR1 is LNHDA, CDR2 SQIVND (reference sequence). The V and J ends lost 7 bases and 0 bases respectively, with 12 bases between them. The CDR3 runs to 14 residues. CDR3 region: CASNPQALNTEAFF. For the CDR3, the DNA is TGTGCCAGTAACCCACAGGCCCTGAACACTGAAGCTTTCTTT.

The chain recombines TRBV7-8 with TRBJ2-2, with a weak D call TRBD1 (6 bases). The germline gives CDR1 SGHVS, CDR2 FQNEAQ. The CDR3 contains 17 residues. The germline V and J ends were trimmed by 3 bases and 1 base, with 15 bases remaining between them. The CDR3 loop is CASSFGSGQWNTGELFF. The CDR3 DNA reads TGTGCCAGCAGCTTTGGTTCAGGACAGTGGAACACCGGGGAGCTGTTTTTT.